This T cell receptor (beta chain) originates from a study of blood T cells in healthy people across ages. Germline V gives CDR1 SGHVS, CDR2 FQNEAQ. V dropped 5 bases and J dropped 0 bases, with 17 bases sitting between them. The CDR3 has 17 residues. The use of a sample-barcoded 5' primer and a J-beta primer mix characterized a second PCR of roughly 6 to 11 cycles. TCRdb reprocessed the 5' RACE reads via MiXCR and lists one record per CDR3 protein. The repertoire holds more than 450,000 distinct CDR3 sequences, roughly a quarter seen once, with 3.6% in the top ten. These data are also associated with another study on T cells of mothers and their children. That source adds: From each mother came over 10 million TCR beta CDR3 reads, and from each child came 2.5 million to 3.5 million.

The chain employs TRBV7-8 and TRBJ1-3; D uncertain. The sample consisted of blood. This TCR was sampled from a boy aged 2 to 10 in good health. The CDR3: CASSPSRVQRSGNTIYF. CDR3 DNA: TGTGCCAGCAGCCCCAGCAGAGTACAGCGCTCTGGAAACACCATATATTTT.